The present T cell receptor (beta chain) was sequenced within a study of patients and donors after allogeneic stem cell transplantation. TCRdb fed the RT-PCR reads into MiXCR, producing one record per CDR3 protein. The data hold roughly 960,000 distinct CDR3 sequences, with over 15% observed a single time. This clonotype was counted only a few times. This CDR3 contains 14 residues. V was clipped by 3 bases and J by 4 bases, with 15 bases between them. Germline V CDR1 and CDR2: DFQATT, SNEGSKA (reference sequence). The chain employs TRBV20-1 and TRBJ1-2; D is perhaps TRBD1 (6 bases). Input material: blood, either unsorted or a sorted T cell fraction (not recorded which). This clonotype originated in a human donor who was either an allogeneic HSCT recipient or a stem cell or donor lymphocyte infusion donor (not recorded which). It is not recorded whose cells these are; they may come from a transplant donor. DNA of the CDR3: TGCAGTGCTAGGAGAGGGGGGGAGGGCTATGGCTACACCTTC. It specifies CSARRGGEGYGYTF.